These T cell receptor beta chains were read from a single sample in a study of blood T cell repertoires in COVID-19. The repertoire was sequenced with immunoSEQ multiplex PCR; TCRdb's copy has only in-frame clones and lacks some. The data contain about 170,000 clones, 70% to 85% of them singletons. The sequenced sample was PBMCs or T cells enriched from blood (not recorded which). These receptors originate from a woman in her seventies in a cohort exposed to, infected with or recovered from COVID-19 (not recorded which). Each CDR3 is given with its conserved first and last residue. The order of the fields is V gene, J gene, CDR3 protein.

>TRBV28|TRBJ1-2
CASSLGQGRYGYTF
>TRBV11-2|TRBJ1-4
CASRKNRGGTNEKLFF
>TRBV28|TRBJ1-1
CASSPGQGPNTEAFF
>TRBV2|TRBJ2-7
CASSEFSPHVPDEQYF
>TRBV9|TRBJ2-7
CASSVGGALSPYEQYF
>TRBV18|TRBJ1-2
CASSRGQGAFGYTF
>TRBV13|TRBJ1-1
CASTLHGVNTEAFF
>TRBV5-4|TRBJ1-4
CASSFAASRNEKLFF
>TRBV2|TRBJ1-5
CASSDWGDRNQPQHF
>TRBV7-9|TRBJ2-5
CASSPRTGRQETQYF
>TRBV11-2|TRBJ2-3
CASTTSGGHVDTQYF
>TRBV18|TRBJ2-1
CASSLTRASYNEQFF
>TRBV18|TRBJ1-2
CASSPVSDYSHGYTF
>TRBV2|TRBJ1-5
CASQQGAHSNQPQHF
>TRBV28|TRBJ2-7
CASSLRNRVYEQYF
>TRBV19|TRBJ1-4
CASSRRLGQNEKLFF
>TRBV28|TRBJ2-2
CASSRNTGELFF
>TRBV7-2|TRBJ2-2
CASSLVASYAGELFF
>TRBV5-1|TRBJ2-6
CASGTGQYSGANVLTF
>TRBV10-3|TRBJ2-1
CAITGTSGSGDNEQFF
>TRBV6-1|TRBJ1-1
CASSEVGTGKAFF
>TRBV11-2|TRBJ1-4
CASSWDRGRLFF
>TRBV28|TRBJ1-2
CASSTGGAYNYGYTF
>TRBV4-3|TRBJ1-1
CASSRATLNTEAFF
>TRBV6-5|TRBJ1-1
CASKFGTGETEAFF
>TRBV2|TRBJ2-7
CASSPMVRTGVNEQYF
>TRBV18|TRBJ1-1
CASSFGGNTEAFF
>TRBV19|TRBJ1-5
CASSTPGGQPQHF
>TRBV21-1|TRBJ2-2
CASSKARQGNGGELFF
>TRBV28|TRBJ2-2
CASSSEAGGDTGELFF
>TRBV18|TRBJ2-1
CASSPPGTGEYNEQFF
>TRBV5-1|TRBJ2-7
CASTTGTSGTGEYF
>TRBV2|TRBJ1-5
CASSADREDQPQHF
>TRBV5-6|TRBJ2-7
CASSLEREAGGGEQYF
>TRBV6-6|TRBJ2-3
CASSLLPPLAGGSTDTQYF
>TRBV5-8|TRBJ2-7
CASSDPGQAYEQYF
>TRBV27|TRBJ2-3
CASRRNRGLGTDTQYF
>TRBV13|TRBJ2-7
CASSLGSGSYEQYF
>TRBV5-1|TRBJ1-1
CASSSNPGGLNTEAFF
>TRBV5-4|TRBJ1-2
CASSKQGANYGYTF
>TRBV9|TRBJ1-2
CASSVSDRANYGYTF
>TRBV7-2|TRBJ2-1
CASSLGGTGLFF
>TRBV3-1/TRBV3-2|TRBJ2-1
CASSQALNEQFF
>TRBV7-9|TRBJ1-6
CASSIEGDSPLHF
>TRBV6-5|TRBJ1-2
CASSAGTGVGYTF
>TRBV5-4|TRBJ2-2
CASSLGGDRELFF
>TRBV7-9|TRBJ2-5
CASESPNGGRDYQETQYF
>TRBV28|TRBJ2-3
CASSSSSGTDTQYF
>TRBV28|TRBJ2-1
CASSSDNPPRGEQFF
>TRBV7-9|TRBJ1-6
CASSLGQGTMTLHF
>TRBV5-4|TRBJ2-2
CASSLGLAGGLNTGELFF